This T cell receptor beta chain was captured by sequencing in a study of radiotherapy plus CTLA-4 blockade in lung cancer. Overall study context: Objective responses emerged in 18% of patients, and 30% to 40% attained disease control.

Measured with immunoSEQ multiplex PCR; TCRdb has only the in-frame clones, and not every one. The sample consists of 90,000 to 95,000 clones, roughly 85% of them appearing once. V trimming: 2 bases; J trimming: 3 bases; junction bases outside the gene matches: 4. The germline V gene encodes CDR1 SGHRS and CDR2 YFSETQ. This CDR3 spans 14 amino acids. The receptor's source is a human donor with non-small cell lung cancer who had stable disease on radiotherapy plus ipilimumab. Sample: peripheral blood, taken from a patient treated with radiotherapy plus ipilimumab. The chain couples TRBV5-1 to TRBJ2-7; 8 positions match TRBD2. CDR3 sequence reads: CASSFEREGYEQYF. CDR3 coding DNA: TGCGCCAGCAGCTTTGAACGGGAGGGCTACGAGCAGTACTTC.